Shown below are 21 T cell receptor beta chains from a single sample sequenced in a study of tumor-infiltrating lymphocytes in primary liver carcinoma. Alongside blood RNA obtained from unsorted whole blood, germline DNA was also extracted. TCR beta cDNA was reverse-transcribed from about 500 ng of total RNA. The reaction used a constant-region primer and ProtoScript II reverse transcriptase. Researchers made the TCR beta libraries by running three nested multiplex PCR rounds with slightly modified ARM-PCR. Two initial PCR rounds of around 9 cycles each paired TRBV1-TRBV30 forward primers with a C-beta reverse primer. TCRdb analysed the multiplex PCR reads with MiXCR anew, one entry per CDR3 protein. The sample lists about 300,000 distinct CDR3 sequences, 65% occurring once. Material for sequencing was peripheral blood. Receptors were obtained from a middle-aged man with primary liver carcinoma and hepatitis B virus infection.

This clonotype was detected ten times or more. The chain recombines TRBV4-1 with TRBJ2-7, with D perhaps matching TRBD1 (6 bases). Trimming removed 0 bases from V and 7 bases from J, with 13 bases in between. CDR1 and CDR2 (germline): MGHRA, YSYEKL. The CDR3 extends over 14 amino acids. As DNA, the CDR3 is TGCGCCAGCAGCCAAGAGCAGGGGATATGGGAGCAGTACTTC. Translation gives CASSQEQGIWEQYF.

As regards this clonotype: A much larger clone differs by one base, so this may be a read error. The V and J genes are TRBV11-2 and TRBJ2-7; no firm D call. The germline V gene has CDR1 SGHAT and CDR2 FQNNGV. This CDR3 spans 15 amino acids. V lost 5 bases and J lost 0, with 14 bases in between. CDR3: CASSRVSDTSYEQYF. CDR3 coding DNA: TGTGCCAGCAGCCGGGTGTCAGACACCTCCTACGAGCAGTACTTC.

The genes are TRBV30 and TRBJ2-2; possible D gene TRBD1, 6 bases. Trimming cost V 8 bases and J 5 bases, with 27 bases left between them. The V gene's germline CDR1 is GTSNPN and CDR2 SVGIG (reference sequence). CDR3 length: 17 amino acids. The CDR3 protein is CAISRDTGPSWTGELFF. The DNA for the CDR3 is TGTGCCATTAGCCGGGACACTGGGCCCAGTTGGACCGGGGAGCTGTTTTTT.

A word on this clonotype: The junction differs from germline at one of its ends, possibly a read error. This rearrangement joins TRBV4-2 to TRBJ1-1; no definite D call. This CDR3 has 14 amino acids. From germline, CDR1 is LGHNA and CDR2 YNFKEQ. The CDR3 sequence is CASSPPSGNTEALF. The CDR3 nucleotides read TGTGCCAGCAGCCCACCTTCTGGGAACACTGAAGCTCTCTTT.

This chain uses TRBV11-2 with TRBJ2-7; TRBD2 might be the D (6 bases). Trimming stripped 5 bases from V and 4 bases from J, with 30 bases between. The CDR3 extends over 19 amino acids. Germline V gene lookup returns CDR1 SGHAT and CDR2 FQNNGV. CDR3 sequence (DNA): TGTGCCAGCAGCCCTGTGAGGAGGAGTAGAGGAATGGCGGGGTACGAGCAGTACTTC. Protein sequence: CASSPVRRSRGMAGYEQYF.

Details on this clonotype: It may be a read error: a sequence one base away is much more abundant. This rearrangement joins TRBV6-2 or TRBV6-3 to TRBJ1-2; D perhaps matches TRBD1 (6 bases). CDR1 MNHEY and CDR2 SVGEGT come from the germline V gene. Trimming pared 7 bases from V and 2 bases from J, leaving 14 bases between. The CDR3 extends over 14 amino acids. CDR3 nucleotides: TGTGCCAGCACCCCCGACAGGCTAAACTATGGCTACACCTTC. Its translation: CASTPDRLNYGYTF.

This clonotype was detected only a few times. This chain joins TRBV5-1 and TRBJ2-1; 13 positions agree with TRBD2. V gave up 6 bases and J gave up 8 bases; unmatched junction bases: 8. This CDR3 region has 15 residues. Germline assignment: CDR1 SGHRS and CDR2 YFSETQ. The CDR3 sequence: CASMLGLAGIDEQFF. The DNA for the CDR3 is TGCGCCAGCATGCTGGGACTAGCGGGAATCGATGAGCAGTTCTTC.

Note on this clonotype: A single base separates this from a much larger clone, so it may be a read error. The chain recombines TRBV10-2 with TRBJ2-3, with D unclear. The germline V and J ends were trimmed by 2 bases and 1 base, with 10 bases remaining between them. Germline V lookup: CDR1 WSHSY, CDR2 SAAADI. The CDR3 sequence is 15 residues long. Here the CDR3 reads CASSEPVTGTDTQYF. The CDR3 coding sequence is TGCGCCAGCAGTGAGCCCGTCACAGGCACAGATACGCAGTATTTT.

On this clonotype: The CDR3 carries no conserved terminal phenylalanine or tryptophan, so it likely arises from a read error. The genes are TRBV6-5 and TRBJ1-2; no reliable D call. Trimming stripped 6 bases from V and 1 base from J, with 9 bases between. The V gene's germline CDR1 is MNHEY and CDR2 SVGAGI. CDR3 length equals 13 residues. CDR3: CASRTWINYGYTL. In nucleotides, the CDR3 is TGTGCCAGCAGGACATGGATTAACTATGGCTACACCTTA.

Remarks on this clonotype: An end of the junction differs from the germline gene, which may be a read error. The chain joins TRBV11-2 to TRBJ2-2; D possibly corresponds to TRBD2 (5 bases). This CDR3 is 13 amino acids long. The V gene's germline CDR1 is SGHAT and CDR2 FQNNGV. As DNA, the CDR3 is TGTGCCAGGAGCCCTGCTTACACCGGGGATCTGTTTTTT. Translation: CARSPAYTGDLFF.

This chain links TRBV29-1 with TRBJ1-2; D remains ambiguous. The CDR3 consists of 13 residues. V dropped 3 bases and J dropped 6 bases, with 14 bases sitting between them. CDR1 is SQVTM, CDR2 ANQGSEA, per germline. The CDR3 DNA reads TGCAGCGTTGACATAGGGCGGGTGGATGGCTACACCTTC. Residues: CSVDIGRVDGYTF.

About this clonotype itself: Mismatch with germline at one junction end may stem from a read error. This rearrangement joins TRBV11-1 to TRBJ2-6; 9 nucleotides agree with TRBD2. From germline, CDR1 is SGHAT and CDR2 FQDESV (reference sequence). The CDR3 consists of 19 residues. The CDR3 reads CASSSQRGGRASGVNVLTF. DNA for the CDR3: TGTGCCAGCAGCTCCCAACGGGGCGGGAGGGCCTCTGGGGTCAACGTCCTGACTTTC. The variable domain in full, completed from reference TRBV11-1 and TRBJ2-6, reads EAEVAQSPRYKITEKSQAVAFWCDPISGHATLYWYRQILGQGPELLVQFQDESVVDDSQLPKDRFSAERLKGVDSTLKIQPAELGDSAMYLCASSSQRGGRASGVNVLTFGAGSRLTVL.

On this clonotype itself: Its ends do not fully match the called genes, so a read error is possible. The gene calls are TRBV11-1 and TRBJ2-7, with D possibly being TRBD1 or TRBD2 (5 bases each). The germline CDR1 and CDR2 sequences are SGHAT and FQDESV (reference sequence). CDR3 length: 16 amino acids. CDR3 loop: CASSLGGTVRRYEQYF. CDR3 DNA: TGTGCCAGCAGCTTAGGGGGGACCGTCAGGAGATACGAGCAGTATTTC.

The rearrangement links TRBV28 to TRBJ1-5; weak D call: TRBD1 (5 bases). Trimming cost V 2 bases and J 3 bases, with 14 bases left between them. CDR1 and CDR2 (germline): MDHEN, SYDVKM. This CDR3 spans 16 amino acids. CDR3 residues: CASSLTEGRSNQPQHF. The CDR3 DNA sequence: TGTGCCAGCAGTTTAACGGAGGGGCGCTCCAATCAGCCCCAGCATTTT.

V gene TRBV11-3 combines with J gene TRBJ2-2, with 8 nucleotides matching TRBD2. Per the germline V gene, CDR1 is SGHNT and CDR2 is YENEEA. This CDR3 contains 16 residues. The CDR3 spells CGGSLDGGRRAGELFF. The CDR3 nucleotides are TGTGGCGGCAGCTTAGACGGCGGGAGGAGGGCCGGGGAGCTGTTTTTT.

The chain's CDR3 is CASSLTVRHYEQYF. CDR3 bases: TGTGCCAGCAGCTTGACGGTGCGTCACTACGAGCAGTACTTC. The gene calls are TRBV5-5 and TRBJ2-7; D is unclear. The CDR3 has 14 residues. V shed 1 base and J shed 3 bases, with 11 bases lying between them. Germline CDR1 and CDR2: SGHKS and YYEKEE (reference sequence).

This clonotype was detected many times. This chain uses TRBV14 with TRBJ2-5; tentatively, D is TRBD2 (6 bases). Germline assignment: CDR1 SGHDN and CDR2 FVKESK. The CDR3 covers 13 residues. Trimming pared 2 bases from V and 5 bases from J, leaving 9 bases between. The CDR3 DNA reads TGTGCCAGCAGCCAACCAGGGAGGGAGACCCAGTACTTC. It specifies CASSQPGRETQYF.

This clonotype occurred many times. The CDR3: CASGQAYSYEQYF. CDR3 bases: TGTGCCAGCGGCCAGGCTTACTCCTACGAGCAGTACTTC. The chain employs TRBV11-2 and TRBJ2-7, with D uncertain. CDR3 length: 13 amino acids. The V gene's germline CDR1 is SGHAT and CDR2 FQNNGV. Trimming stripped 8 bases from V and 0 bases from J, with 11 bases between.

This clonotype has a single count. The chain recombines TRBV7-9 with TRBJ1-1; weak D call: TRBD1 (5 bases). CDR1 is SEHNR, CDR2 FQNEAQ, per germline (reference sequence). The CDR3 is made up of 15 amino acids. With 5 bases removed from V and 0 bases from J, the gap between germline ends came to 13 bases. The CDR3 DNA reads TGTGCCAGCAGCCCAAAGGGACCTATGAACACTGAAGCTTTCTTT. Encoded protein: CASSPKGPMNTEAFF.

On this clonotype itself: Relative to the germline gene, one junction end is altered; a read error may explain this. The chain joins TRBV14 to TRBJ2-1, with D uncertain. In germline, CDR1 is SGHDN, CDR2 FVKESK. The CDR3 loop spans 14 amino acids. As DNA, the CDR3 is TGTGCCAACAGCCAAGATCCGGTGATTAGTGAGCAGTTCTTC. Its protein is CANSQDPVISEQFF.

This rearrangement joins TRBV6-2 or TRBV6-3 to TRBJ1-6; D ambiguous. The CDR3 length is 12 residues. Trimming removed 3 bases at V and 12 bases at J, with 9 bases between. CDR1 and CDR2 from the germline V gene are MNHEY and SVGEGT. CDR3 protein: CASSYSWLPLHF. For the CDR3, the DNA is TGTGCCAGCAGTTATTCATGGTTACCCCTCCACTTT.